These 23 T cell receptor beta chains share one sample of origin, sequenced in a study of T-cell reconstitution after alpha-beta-depleted transplantation in children. Construction of the TCRbeta library involved unique molecular identifiers. A single record per CDR3 protein comes from TCRdb applying MiXCR to the PCR reads. The sample gives some 450,000 distinct CDR3 sequences, over 40% of which show up once; around a quarter is in the top ten. Source: PBMCs, taken before TCRalphabeta/CD19-depleted stem cell transplant. The source is a girl aged 2-10 years with aplastic anemia, due to receive a stem cell transplant.

This clonotype has ten or more counts. The chain combines TRBV14 with TRBJ2-1, with no clear D. This CDR3 spans 13 amino acids. V dropped 2 bases and J dropped 9 bases, with 11 bases sitting between them. Germline CDR1 is SGHDN and CDR2 is FVKESK. The CDR3 protein is CASSQLEASEQFF. CDR3 in DNA: TGTGCCAGCAGCCAACTAGAAGCGAGTGAGCAGTTCTTC.

The chain combines TRBV6-2 or TRBV6-3 with TRBJ2-5; D not resolved. CDR1 and CDR2 from the germline V gene are MNHEY and SVGEGT. Between the trimmed V and J ends, which lost 2 bases and 0 bases, there was a span of 4 bases. The CDR3 extends over 13 amino acids. CDR3 sequence: CASSYEYQETQYF. The CDR3 DNA reads as TGTGCCAGCAGTTACGAGTACCAAGAGACCCAGTACTTC.

This clonotype has more than one count but fewer than ten. The gene calls are TRBV6-1 and TRBJ2-1; possible D gene TRBD2, 6 bases. V was trimmed by 0 bases and J by 6 bases, leaving 15 bases between them. Germline V gene data show CDR1 as MNHNS and CDR2 as SASEGT. This CDR3 has 16 amino acids. Here the CDR3 DNA reads TGTGCCAGCAGTGAAGCGACGGGAGCGGAGGGCAATGAGCAGTTCTTC. Translation gives CASSEATGAEGNEQFF.

The chain links TRBV11-2 to TRBJ2-3, with D maybe TRBD2 (6 bases). The CDR3 has 15 residues. Germline-derived CDR1 and CDR2 are SGHAT and FQNNGV. Trimming pared 1 base from V and 8 bases from J, leaving 16 bases between. CDR3 amino acids: CASSLGRAGRGTQYF. CDR3 DNA: TGTGCCAGCAGCTTAGGAAGAGCAGGGCGGGGTACGCAGTATTTT.

This clonotype was picked up many times. The chain links TRBV29-1 to TRBJ2-4, with unresolved D. The CDR3 has 14 residues. The germline V and J ends were trimmed by 4 bases and 1 base, with 11 bases remaining between them. CDR1 is SQVTM, CDR2 ANQGSEA, per germline. This chain's CDR3 is CSVGRVSAKNIQYF. The CDR3 DNA sequence: TGCAGCGTTGGACGCGTCTCCGCCAAAAACATTCAGTACTTC. Looking up the rest from reference TRBV29-1 and TRBJ2-4 gives the full variable domain: SAVISQKPSRDICQRGTSLTIQCQVDSQVTMMFWYRQQPGQSLTLIATANQGSEATYESGFVIDKFPISRPNLTFSTLTVSNMSPEDSSIYLCSVGRVSAKNIQYFGAGTRLSVL.

This clonotype was counted many times. The V call is TRBV6-5, the J call TRBJ1-6, with D perhaps TRBD1 (5 bases). Germline loops: CDR1 MNHEY, CDR2 SVGAGI. This CDR3 is 15 amino acids long. Trimming stripped 5 bases from V and 9 bases from J, with 17 bases between. The CDR3 DNA follows: TGTGCCAGCAGTACTCGGGCAGGGCAGGGTTCACCCCTCCACTTT. The encoded protein is CASSTRAGQGSPLHF.

To note about this clonotype: Being one base from a much bigger clone, this may be a read error. The chain combines TRBV7-9 with TRBJ2-5; unclear D gene. The V gene's germline CDR1 is SEHNR and CDR2 FQNEAQ (reference sequence). The CDR3 is made up of 11 amino acids. Trimming took off 8 bases at V and 2 bases at J, with 6 bases between the two ends. Written as DNA, the CDR3 is TGTGCCAGCGCCCAGCAAGAGACCCAGTACTTC. Translated: CASAQQETQYF.

The chain carries TRBV18 and TRBJ2-1; 9 nucleotides agree with TRBD2. CDR3 length: 17 amino acids. V was clipped by 1 base and J by 5 bases; unmatched bases: 9. Germline-derived CDR1 and CDR2 are KGHSH and LQKENI. The CDR3 is CASSPQGLAGPDNEQFF. CDR3 coding DNA: TGTGCCAGCTCACCACAAGGGCTAGCGGGGCCAGACAATGAGCAGTTCTTC. The full variable domain, completed using reference TRBV18 and TRBJ2-1, is NAGVMQNPRHLVRRRGQEARLRCSPMKGHSHVYWYRQLPEEGLKFMVYLQKENIIDESGMPKERFSAEFPKEGPSILRIQQVVRGDSAAYFCASSPQGLAGPDNEQFFGPGTRLTVL.

J is TRBJ2-4 and V is TRBV7-2; possible D gene TRBD2, 6 bases. The ends were cut back, 1 base at V and 6 bases at J, with 13 bases in the middle. The CDR3 loop spans 15 amino acids. Per germline, CDR1 SGHTA and CDR2 FQGNSA. The CDR3 nucleotides are TGTGCCAGCAGCTTAGGCCAGGCCGGGGGAAACATTCAGTACTTC. Residues: CASSLGQAGGNIQYF. The entire variable domain, with the rest obtained from reference TRBV7-2 and TRBJ2-4, is as follows: GAGVSQSPSNKVTEKGKDVELRCDPISGHTALYWYRQSLGQGLEFLIYFQGNSAPDKSGLPSDRFSAERTGGSVSTLTIQRTQQEDSAVYLCASSLGQAGGNIQYFGAGTRLSVL.

This clonotype was detected many times. The chain carries TRBV11-1 and TRBJ2-3; the match to TRBD2 covers 12 bases. V lost 4 bases to trimming and J lost 3 bases; unmatched junction nucleotides: 11. The germline V gene encodes CDR1 SGHAT and CDR2 FQDESV (reference sequence). The CDR3 spans 18 residues. The CDR3 region is CASSSSILAGGLTDTQYF. The CDR3, as DNA: TGTGCCAGCAGCTCTTCGATACTAGCGGGAGGACTAACAGATACGCAGTATTTT.

The chain employs TRBV20-1 and TRBJ2-1; no firm D call. V dropped 4 bases and J dropped 2 bases, with 3 bases sitting between them. This CDR3 is built from 11 residues. Germline V gene sequence: CDR1 DFQATT, CDR2 SNEGSKA (reference sequence). DNA of the CDR3: TGCAGTGCTATGCCCTACAATGAGCAGTTCTTC. The encoded protein is CSAMPYNEQFF.

In this sample, this clonotype turned up a few times. The chain has TRBV12-3 or TRBV12-4 and TRBJ2-2; D might be TRBD1 (5 bases). V lost 3 bases to trimming and J lost 1 base, with 9 bases between them. CDR3 length: 15 amino acids. CDR3 nucleotide sequence: TGTGCCAGCAGTTTTGGAAGGGGGAACACCGGGGAGCTGTTTTTT. This sequence encodes CASSFGRGNTGELFF.

This clonotype was seen a few times. The rearrangement links TRBV6-5 to TRBJ2-1, with 7 bases matching TRBD1. CDR1 MNHEY and CDR2 SVGAGI come from the germline V gene. V lost 2 bases, J lost 0 bases, and 4 bases stayed unmatched. The CDR3 loop spans 16 amino acids. The CDR3 protein is CASSYDRVGSYNEQFF. The DNA of the CDR3 is TGTGCCAGCAGTTACGACAGGGTGGGCTCCTACAATGAGCAGTTCTTC.

The V call is TRBV20-1, the J call TRBJ1-1; tentatively, D is TRBD1 (5 bases). Germline loops: CDR1 DFQATT, CDR2 SNEGSKA (reference sequence). Trimming took off 1 base at V and 4 bases at J, with 13 bases between the two ends. CDR3 length: 14 residues. In DNA form, the CDR3 reads TGCAGTGCTAGAGGCCGGGGGGAGGGCACTGAAGCTTTCTTT. This encodes CSARGRGEGTEAFF.

The chain has TRBV30 and TRBJ1-2, with D possibly matching TRBD1 (6 bases). CDR3 length equals 14 residues. Germline V lookup: CDR1 GTSNPN, CDR2 SVGIG (reference sequence). Trimming cost V 0 bases and J 3 bases, with 11 bases left between them. The CDR3 DNA is TGTGCCTGGAGTGTTTGGACAGTGGACTATGGCTACACCTTC. Its translation: CAWSVWTVDYGYTF.

This clonotype was observed at least ten times. CDR3 nucleotide sequence: TGCAGCGTTCCTCCGGGACAGGGGGCTAAAGAGACCCAGTACTTC. Amino acid sequence: CSVPPGQGAKETQYF. V usage is TRBV29-1 and J usage is TRBJ2-5; 12 nucleotides match TRBD1. The length of the CDR3 is 15 residues. Trimming took 5 bases from V and 3 from J; bases not matched to a gene: 7. Germline assignment: CDR1 SQVTM and CDR2 ANQGSEA.

This clonotype was recorded at least ten times. J is TRBJ2-1 and V is TRBV12-3 or TRBV12-4; 14 nucleotides agree with TRBD2. Germline trimming cut 10 bases from V and 9 bases from J; bases unmatched to any gene: 11. The CDR3 is made up of 15 amino acids. This chain's CDR3 is CATQWTGTSGGEQFF. As DNA, the CDR3 is TGTGCCACCCAATGGACGGGGACTAGCGGGGGTGAGCAGTTCTTC.

This chain uses TRBV4-1 with TRBJ2-1; 13 bases map to TRBD2. Germline-derived CDR1 and CDR2 are MGHRA and YSYEKL. The CDR3 covers 19 residues. Germline trimming cut 4 bases from V and 0 bases from J; bases unmatched to any gene: 9. CDR3 DNA sequence: TGCGCCAGCAGCCCTGGACTAGCGGGAGAATTAAGCTCCTACAATGAGCAGTTCTTC. Its protein product is CASSPGLAGELSSYNEQFF.

The chain uses TRBV14 and TRBJ2-7; TRBD1 is a possible D gene (5 bases). V lost 3 bases, J lost 3 bases, and 15 bases lay in between. The CDR3 spans 15 residues. Germline V CDR1 and CDR2: SGHDN, FVKESK. The CDR3 DNA reads TGTGCCAGCAGCCACCACAGGCCCCCTTTCTACGAGCAGTACTTC. Amino acid sequence: CASSHHRPPFYEQYF. The whole variable domain, filled in from reference TRBV14 and TRBJ2-7, reads EAGVTQFPSHSVIEKGQTVTLRCDPISGHDNLYWYRRVMGKEIKFLLHFVKESKQDESGMPNNRFLAERTGGTYSTLKVQPAELEDSGVYFCASSHHRPPFYEQYFGPGTRLTVT.

The V call is TRBV9, the J call TRBJ2-1, with 8 bases that match TRBD1. Unmatched junction bases numbered 3, after V lost 2 bases and J lost 2 bases. The CDR3 is 15 residues long. Germline CDR1 is SGDLS and CDR2 is YYNGEE. CDR3 sequence reads: CASSVQGAAYNEQFF. The CDR3 nucleotides are TGTGCCAGCAGCGTGCAGGGGGCCGCCTACAATGAGCAGTTCTTC.

In its sample, this clonotype was seen many times. The CDR3 region is CSAPSGNQETQYF. The DNA of the CDR3 is TGCAGTGCCCCCTCAGGCAACCAAGAGACCCAGTACTTC. The J gene is TRBJ2-5, the V gene TRBV20-1, with unresolved D. Germline V gene lookup returns CDR1 DFQATT and CDR2 SNEGSKA (reference sequence). This CDR3 region has 13 residues. Trimming pared 6 bases from V and 0 bases from J, leaving 11 bases between.

In this sample, this clonotype turned up many times. The rearrangement joins TRBV12-3 or TRBV12-4 to TRBJ1-4, with D unresolved. The CDR3 has 13 residues. Trimming pared 6 bases from V and 7 bases from J, leaving 12 bases between. The CDR3 protein is CASSRRMGEKLFF. CDR3 nucleotides: TGTGCCAGCAGCCGTCGTATGGGTGAAAAACTGTTTTTT.

The chain combines TRBV28 with TRBJ2-7; 9 bases match TRBD2. Germline V gene data show CDR1 as MDHEN and CDR2 as SYDVKM. The CDR3 is made up of 13 amino acids. J gave up 6 bases and V 4 bases, and 4 bases lay outside the gene matches. The CDR3 coding sequence is TGTGCCAGCAGTTCGGGGACTAGCCGCGAGCAGTACTTC. Translating gives CASSSGTSREQYF.